Listed here are 24 T cell receptor beta chains from one sample, sequenced in a study of long-term antiretroviral therapy in people with HIV. Running of the v3.0 immunoSEQ assay took place at survey level. Only in-frame clones appear in the TCRdb table, and some are missing; sequencing was by immunoSEQ multiplex PCR. Among about 30,000 clones listed, about 88% were seen once. Sequencing was performed on unsorted PBMCs, taken just over 2.7 years before starting antiretroviral therapy. The source of these receptors is a woman in her thirties with HIV.

This clone was found once. The chain carries TRBV19 and TRBJ1-4; D unclear. The CDR3 loop spans 15 amino acids. In germline, CDR1 is LNHDA, CDR2 SQIVND (reference sequence). The ends were cut back, 3 bases at V and 4 bases at J, with 12 bases in the middle. The CDR3 loop is CASSMSDVGNEKLFF. The CDR3 DNA is TGTGCCAGTAGTATGTCCGACGTCGGTAATGAAAAACTGTTTTTT.

The rearrangement uses TRBV27 and TRBJ2-3, with D hard to call. Germline-derived CDR1 and CDR2 are MNHEY and SMNVEV (reference sequence). The V gene lost 4 bases and the J gene lost 11 bases, with 4 bases spanning the gap. The CDR3 sequence is 9 residues long. The CDR3 DNA sequence: TGTGCCAGCAGTTACCGGCAGTATTTT. It specifies CASSYRQYF.

This rearrangement joins TRBV11-2 to TRBJ2-1, with 9 bases that match TRBD2. This CDR3 spans 18 amino acids. J was trimmed by 8 bases and V by 0 bases; bases with no gene match: 14. CDR1 and CDR2 (germline): SGHAT, FQNNGV. CDR3 loop: CASSLDPLAGGPGDEQFF. The CDR3 region has the DNA TGTGCCAGCAGCTTAGATCCTCTGGCGGGGGGGCCCGGGGATGAGCAGTTCTTC. Together with reference TRBV11-2 and TRBJ2-1, the CDR3 gives the full variable domain: EAGVAQSPRYKIIEKRQSVAFWCNPISGHATLYWYQQILGQGPKLLIQFQNNGVVDDSQLPKDRFSAERLKGVDSTLKIQPAKLEDSAVYLCASSLDPLAGGPGDEQFFGPGTRLTVL.

This chain connects TRBV21-1 to TRBJ2-7. TRBV21-1 is noted as a pseudogene. The CDR3 sequence is 12 residues long. The CDR3 region has the DNA TGTGCCAGCAGCACCGGAACCTACGAGCAGTACGTC. It is translated as CASSTGTYEQYV.

The V and J genes are TRBV5-6 and TRBJ1-5; D not resolved. The CDR3 runs 15 residues. Looked up from germline, CDR1 is SGHDT and CDR2 is YYEEEE. V was cut by 0 bases and J by 5 bases, with 12 bases left in between. CDR3 nucleotides: TGTGCCAGCAGCTTGGCACCTCGAGAGGATCAGCCCCAGCATTTT. Amino acids: CASSLAPREDQPQHF.

This rearrangement joins TRBV27 to TRBJ2-5, with TRBD1 matching 11 bases. Germline CDR1 reads MNHEY; CDR2 reads SMNVEV (reference sequence). Germline trimming cut 2 bases from V and 4 bases from J; bases unmatched to any gene: 3. This CDR3 contains 15 residues. The CDR3 loop is CASSLAGTGGETQYF. The CDR3 DNA is TGTGCCAGCAGTTTAGCCGGGACAGGGGGAGAGACCCAGTACTTC.

V is TRBV28 and J is TRBJ1-5; TRBD1 might be the D (5 bases). V dropped 4 bases and J dropped 6 bases, with 13 bases sitting between them. The V gene's germline CDR1 is MDHEN and CDR2 SYDVKM. CDR3 length: 14 residues. The CDR3 DNA follows: TGTGCCAGCAGTTACCGGGACCTTCCTCAGCCCCAGCATTTT. It encodes CASSYRDLPQPQHF.

This sequence joins TRBV7-8 and TRBJ1-5; no clear D. Germline lookup yields CDR1 SGHVS and CDR2 FQNEAQ. V was clipped by 2 bases and J by 6 bases, with 14 bases between them. This CDR3 comprises 15 residues. The CDR3 coding sequence is TGTGCCAGCAGCTTACGGATAGATCCGGGTCAGCCCCAGCATTTT. Protein product: CASSLRIDPGQPQHF. Full variable domain (missing parts from reference TRBV7-8 and TRBJ1-5): GAGVSQSPRYKVAKRGQDVALRCDPISGHVSLFWYQQALGQGPEFLTYFQNEAQLDKSGLPSDRFFAERPEGSVSTLKIQRTQQEDSAVYLCASSLRIDPGQPQHFGDGTRLSIL.

The chain carries TRBV5-1 and TRBJ2-5; D unresolved. V was trimmed by 2 bases and J by 2 bases, leaving 4 bases between them. Germline CDR1 is SGHRS and CDR2 is YFSETQ. This CDR3 is built from 12 residues. CDR3 residues: CASSLHQETQYF. The CDR3 DNA follows: TGCGCCAGCAGCTTACATCAAGAGACCCAGTACTTC.

The chain couples TRBV19 to TRBJ1-1; TRBD1 is a possible D gene (5 bases). Germline V gene lookup returns CDR1 LNHDA and CDR2 SQIVND (reference sequence). There are 14 residues in the CDR3. V lost 5 bases and J 1 base, leaving 11 bases between the germline ends. In DNA form, the CDR3 reads TGTGCCAGTAGTTACCGGGACGCGAACACTGAAGCTTTCTTT. Its translation is CASSYRDANTEAFF. The whole variable domain, remainder taken from reference TRBV19 and TRBJ1-1, is DGGITQSPKYLFRKEGQNVTLSCEQNLNHDAMYWYRQDPGQGLRLIYYSQIVNDFQKGDIAEGYSVSREKKESFPLTVTSAQKNPTAFYLCASSYRDANTEAFFGQGTRLTVV.

The chain employs TRBV5-1 and TRBJ1-1; D unclear. The CDR3 loop spans 15 amino acids. Germline assignment: CDR1 SGHRS and CDR2 YFSETQ. With 0 bases removed from V and 0 bases from J, the gap between germline ends came to 9 bases. The CDR3 protein is CASSLGQTMNTEAFF. For the CDR3, the DNA is TGCGCCAGCAGCTTGGGGCAAACGATGAACACTGAAGCTTTCTTT. The whole variable domain, filled in from reference TRBV5-1 and TRBJ1-1, reads KAGVTQTPRYLIKTRGQQVTLSCSPISGHRSVSWYQQTPGQGLQFLFEYFSETQRNKGNFPGRFSGRQFSNSRSEMNVSTLELGDSALYLCASSLGQTMNTEAFFGQGTRLTVV.

A few counts support this clone. The rearrangement uses TRBV6-1 and TRBJ1-3, with D possibly matching TRBD1 (6 bases). The CDR3 runs 17 residues. The V gene's germline CDR1 is MNHNS and CDR2 SASEGT. Trimming took 1 base from V and 0 from J, leaving 13 bases between them. The CDR3 loop is CASSEVLTGDSGNTIYF. The CDR3 DNA follows: TGTGCCAGCAGTGAAGTGTTGACAGGCGACTCTGGAAACACCATATATTTT.

The V call is TRBV6-5, the J call TRBJ1-1, with 8 bases aligning to TRBD1. V lost 5 bases, J lost 4 bases, and 6 bases stayed unmatched. Per germline, CDR1 MNHEY and CDR2 SVGAGI. The CDR3 is made up of 14 amino acids. The CDR3 sequence is CASSLSQGATEAFF. CDR3 nucleotides: TGTGCCAGCAGTCTCTCTCAGGGGGCCACTGAAGCTTTCTTT.

The chain recombines TRBV7-9 with TRBJ2-7, with D uncertain. Trimming took off 5 bases at V and 2 bases at J, with 13 bases between the two ends. In germline, CDR1 is SEHNR, CDR2 FQNEAQ (reference sequence). The CDR3 runs to 14 residues. This CDR3 reads CASSHPLLAYEQYV. In DNA, the CDR3 is TGTGCCAGCAGCCACCCTCTTTTGGCCTACGAGCAGTACGTC.

The chain joins TRBV5-8 to TRBJ1-1, with D maybe TRBD1 (6 bases). V lost 4 bases, J lost 3 bases, and 13 bases lay in between. This CDR3 has 14 amino acids. The germline V gene has CDR1 SGHTS and CDR2 YDEGEE. The CDR3 reads CASSAFGGDTEAFF. The CDR3 DNA reads TGTGCCAGCAGCGCATTCGGGGGCGACACTGAAGCTTTCTTT. The variable domain in full, with the rest retrieved from reference TRBV5-8 and TRBJ1-1, is EAGVTQSPTHLIKTRGQQATLRCSPISGHTSVYWYQQALGLGLQFLLWYDEGEERNRGNFPPRFSGRQFPNYSSELNVNALELEDSALYLCASSAFGGDTEAFFGQGTRLTVV.

This chain uses TRBV7-3 with TRBJ1-1; D unclear. The germline V and J ends were trimmed by 0 bases and 1 base, with 9 bases remaining between them. The germline CDR1 and CDR2 sequences are SGHTA and FQGTGA. CDR3 length equals 15 residues. CDR3 coding DNA: TGTGCCAGCAGCTTAACTAGGACGGAGAACACTGAAGCTTTCTTT. Translated: CASSLTRTENTEAFF.

The CDR3 is CASRTGTGGIGYLGYTF. The CDR3 region has the DNA TGTGCCAGCAGAACCGGGACAGGGGGCATCGGGTATCTTGGCTACACCTTC. V gene TRBV27 combines with J gene TRBJ1-2, with 12 bases lining up with TRBD1. Trimming removed 6 bases from V and 7 bases from J; junction bases left unmatched: 15. CDR1 is MNHEY and CDR2 is SMNVEV in the germline V gene (reference sequence). This CDR3 comprises 17 residues.

V is TRBV6-7 and J is TRBJ2-1; D perhaps matches TRBD1 (5 bases). TRBV6-7 counts as an open reading frame of uncertain function. The CDR3 is 13 amino acids. Trimming stripped 5 bases from V and 4 bases from J, with 9 bases between. The CDR3 DNA reads as TGTGCCAGCAGTCGTCCAGGGTACAATGAGCAGTTCTTC. This sequence encodes CASSRPGYNEQFF.

The chain carries TRBV9 and TRBJ1-2; D unclear. The germline CDR1 and CDR2 sequences are SGDLS and YYNGEE. The CDR3 runs 14 residues. The V and J ends lost 4 bases and 2 bases respectively, with 12 bases between them. Here the CDR3 reads CASSPQLGNYGYTF. In nucleotides, the CDR3 is TGTGCCAGCAGCCCGCAACTGGGCAACTATGGCTACACCTTC.

V usage is TRBV10-3 and J usage is TRBJ1-4; D not certain. The V end lost 8 bases, the J end lost 7 bases, and 5 bases lay between the germline ends. The V gene's germline CDR1 is ENHRY and CDR2 SYGVKD. The CDR3 extends over 10 amino acids. CDR3 coding DNA: TGTGCCATCGGCACTGAAAAACTGTTTTTT. This codes for CAIGTEKLFF.

The J gene is TRBJ2-3, the V gene TRBV7-9; D remains unclear. This CDR3 region has 15 residues. From germline, CDR1 is SEHNR and CDR2 FQNEAQ (reference sequence). V gave up 5 bases and J gave up 4 bases, with 16 bases separating them. CDR3 amino acids: CASSPDGPSADTQYF. The CDR3 DNA follows: TGTGCCAGCAGCCCGGACGGGCCCTCCGCAGATACGCAGTATTTT.

This chain uses TRBV30 with TRBJ2-1, with 7 bases matching TRBD2. CDR1 and CDR2 from the germline V gene are GTSNPN and SVGIG (reference sequence). CDR3 length: 13 residues. V shed 1 base and J 3 bases; nucleotides not matched to a gene: 0. The CDR3 DNA follows: TGTGCCTGGAGTGGGACTAGCTACAATGAGCAGTTCTTC. Translating it yields CAWSGTSYNEQFF.

Here the CDR3 reads CAWNQLNTEAFF. The CDR3 DNA reads as TGTGCCTGGAATCAGTTGAACACTGAAGCTTTCTTT. The V gene is TRBV30, the J gene TRBJ1-1; D is uncertain. The CDR3 sequence is 12 residues long. From germline, CDR1 is GTSNPN and CDR2 SVGIG (reference sequence). Between the trimmed V and J ends, which lost 4 bases and 0 bases, there was a span of 6 bases.

This clone showed up just a few times. V and J are TRBV9 and TRBJ1-1; 8 bases map to TRBD1. The CDR3 runs to 16 residues. Losses at the gene ends were 0 bases for V and 2 bases for J; bases not matched to a gene: 6. Germline V gene lookup returns CDR1 SGDLS and CDR2 YYNGEE. The CDR3 sequence is CASSVVLGQVNTEAFF. In DNA form, the CDR3 reads TGTGCCAGCAGCGTAGTCTTGGGACAGGTTAACACTGAAGCTTTCTTT.